This T cell receptor (beta chain) was identified during a study of CD8 T cell repertoires and HIV-1 epitope variants. About the study: T cells were stimulated with Twenty-five Gag and Nef peptides separately. Controls included no peptide, Ebola AY9 epitope, and a CMV, EBV, flu pool.

Study outcomes and limitations: This assay reports beta chains of antigen-expanded cells, not T cell function. The TAALDMSHF plasma variant had no responses, unlike KF9 (roughly 5 clonotypes) and HW9 (one).

Of note for this clone: What it binds is not known.

Clones were read by immunoSEQ multiplex PCR, and TCRdb kept only the in-frame ones, dropping some. The sample lists some 4,400 clones; 50% to 70% were seen once. V lost 4 bases to trimming and J lost 3 bases, with 5 bases between them. The CDR3 covers 12 residues. Germline V gene data show CDR1 as SGHKS and CDR2 as YYEKEE (reference sequence). The specimen sequenced was cultured CD8+ T cells derived from PBMCs. This clonotype was sampled from a male donor with HIV. This chain links TRBV5-5 with TRBJ1-5; D ambiguous. The CDR3: CASSDHNQPQHF. The CDR3 coding sequence is TGTGCCAGCAGCGATCACAATCAGCCCCAGCATTTT.